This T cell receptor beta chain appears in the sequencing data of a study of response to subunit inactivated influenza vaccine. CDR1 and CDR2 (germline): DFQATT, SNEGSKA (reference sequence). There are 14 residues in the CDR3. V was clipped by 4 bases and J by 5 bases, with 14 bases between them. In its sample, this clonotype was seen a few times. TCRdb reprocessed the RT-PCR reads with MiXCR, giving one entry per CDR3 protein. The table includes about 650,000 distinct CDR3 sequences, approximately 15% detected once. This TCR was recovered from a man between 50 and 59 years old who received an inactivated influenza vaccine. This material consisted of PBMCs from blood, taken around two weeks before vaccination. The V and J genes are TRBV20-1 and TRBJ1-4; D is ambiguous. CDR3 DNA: TGCAGTGCTATTTCTCGTAGCGGGAATGAAAAACTGTTTTTT. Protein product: CSAISRSGNEKLFF.